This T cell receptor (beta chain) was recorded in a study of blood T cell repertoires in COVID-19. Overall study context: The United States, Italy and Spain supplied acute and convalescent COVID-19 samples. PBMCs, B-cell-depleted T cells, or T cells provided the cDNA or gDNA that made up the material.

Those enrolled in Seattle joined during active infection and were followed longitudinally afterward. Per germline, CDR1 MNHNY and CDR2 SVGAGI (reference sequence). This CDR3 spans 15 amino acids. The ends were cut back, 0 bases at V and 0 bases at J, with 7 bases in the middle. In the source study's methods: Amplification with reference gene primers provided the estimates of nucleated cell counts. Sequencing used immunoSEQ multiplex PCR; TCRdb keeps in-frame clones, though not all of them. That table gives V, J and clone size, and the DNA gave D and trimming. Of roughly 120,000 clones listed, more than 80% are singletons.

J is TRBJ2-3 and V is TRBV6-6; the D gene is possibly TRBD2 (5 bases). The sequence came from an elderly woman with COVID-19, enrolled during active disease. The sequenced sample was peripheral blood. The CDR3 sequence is CASSYSRGSTDTQYF. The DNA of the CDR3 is TGTGCCAGCAGTTACTCCCGAGGGAGCACAGATACGCAGTATTTT.